The 10 T cell receptor beta chains below were found in one sample sequenced in a study of blood T cell repertoires in COVID-19. This table comes from immunoSEQ multiplex PCR, and its TCRdb copy is limited to in-frame clones, with some not included. The table includes about 120,000 clones, roughly 82% detected once. Sequenced material: peripheral blood. These receptors were taken from a human donor in a cohort sampled during active COVID-19.

The rearrangement joins TRBV19 to TRBJ2-1, with D tentatively TRBD2 (6 bases). CDR1 LNHDA and CDR2 SQIVND come from the germline V gene (reference sequence). The CDR3 length is 16 residues. Trimming took 5 bases from V and 6 from J, leaving 20 bases between them. CDR3 in amino acids: CASSLASAMEGNEQFF. CDR3 bases: TGTGCCAGTAGTTTGGCTAGCGCCATGGAGGGCAATGAGCAGTTCTTC.

This clone was seen just once. The V call is TRBV5-4, the J call TRBJ2-5; a weak D match, TRBD2 (6 bases). V lost 2 bases to trimming and J lost 2 bases, with 16 bases between them. The CDR3 totals 16 residues. Germline V CDR1 and CDR2: SGHNT, YYREEE (reference sequence). CDR3 bases: TGTGCCAGCAGCTTTGGGTCCGGGAGAGGGCAAGAGACCCAGTACTTC. Protein sequence: CASSFGSGRGQETQYF.

This chain connects TRBV11-2 to TRBJ2-3; 11 nucleotides match TRBD2. Germline V gives CDR1 SGHAT, CDR2 FQNNGV. The ends lost 5 bases at V and 1 base at J; junction bases unmatched: 5. The CDR3 length is 16 residues. The chain's CDR3 is CASSIMTSGGTDTQYF. The CDR3 DNA follows: TGTGCCAGCAGCATTATGACTAGCGGGGGCACAGATACGCAGTATTTT.

This chain uses TRBV7-2 with TRBJ2-6; a possible D gene is TRBD1 (5 bases). The germline V gene encodes CDR1 SGHTA and CDR2 FQGNSA. The CDR3 is 16 residues long. V lost 1 base and J 0 bases, leaving 7 bases between the germline ends. CDR3 loop: CASSLGQYSGANVLTF. The CDR3 region has the DNA TGTGCCAGCAGCTTAGGACAGTACTCTGGGGCCAACGTCCTGACTTTC. The full variable domain, its missing parts supplied by reference TRBV7-2 and TRBJ2-6, is GAGVSQSPSNKVTEKGKDVELRCDPISGHTALYWYRQSLGQGLEFLIYFQGNSAPDKSGLPSDRFSAERTGGSVSTLTIQRTQQEDSAVYLCASSLGQYSGANVLTFGAGSRLTVL.

This clone was seen a few times. The V call is TRBV7-6, the J call TRBJ1-1; D call uncertain. Trimming removed 5 bases from V and 0 bases from J, with 16 bases in between. The CDR3 covers 16 residues. Germline CDR1 SGHVS, CDR2 FNYEAQ. The chain's CDR3 is CASSPTPGNMNTEAFF. Written as DNA, the CDR3 is TGTGCCAGCAGCCCCACCCCCGGGAACATGAACACTGAAGCTTTCTTT.

This chain uses TRBV3-1 (or the pseudogene TRBV3-2) with TRBJ2-1; D gene ambiguous. This CDR3 contains 13 residues. The V gene lost 2 bases and the J gene lost 4 bases, with 6 bases spanning the gap. Looked up from germline, CDR1 is LGHDT and CDR2 is YNNKEL (reference sequence). CDR3 nucleotide sequence: TGTGCCAGCAGCCAAAGCTTATACAATGAGCAGTTCTTC. Amino acids: CASSQSLYNEQFF.

The gene calls are TRBV23-1 and TRBJ1-5; a possible D gene is TRBD1 (6 bases). TRBV23-1 is known as an ORF, though its function is uncertain. Trimming cost V 0 bases and J 5 bases, with 20 bases left between them. This CDR3 has 18 residues. DNA of the CDR3: TGCGCCAGCAGTCAATCGGGTCCCCGGGGGGCTTTAGATCAGCCCCAGCATTTT. Translation: CASSQSGPRGALDQPQHF.

The J gene is TRBJ2-7, the V gene TRBV29-1; TRBD2 is a possible D gene (6 bases). This CDR3 has 12 amino acids. The ends were cut back, 7 bases at V and 2 bases at J, with 12 bases in the middle. Per germline, CDR1 SQVTM and CDR2 ANQGSEA. CDR3 sequence reads: CSASRETYEQYF. The DNA for the CDR3 is TGCAGCGCGAGCCGGGAGACCTACGAGCAGTACTTC.

This rearrangement joins TRBV6-5 to TRBJ1-1; tentatively, D is TRBD1 (5 bases). V lost 7 bases to trimming and J lost 4 bases, with 13 bases between them. This CDR3 comprises 13 residues. Per the germline V gene, CDR1 is MNHEY and CDR2 is SVGAGI. The CDR3 here is CASTRPGSTEAFF. The DNA of the CDR3 is TGTGCCAGCACCAGACCAGGGTCCACTGAAGCTTTCTTT.

This clone was counted a few times. The J gene is TRBJ2-7, the V gene TRBV7-8; D perhaps matches TRBD2 (6 bases). Trimming shortened V by 1 base and J by 0 bases, and 10 bases separated the two germline ends. Germline lookup yields CDR1 SGHVS and CDR2 FQNEAQ. The CDR3 consists of 15 residues. The CDR3 DNA follows: TGTGCCAGCAGCTTAGTGGGGGGACTCTCCTACGAGCAGTACTTC. It specifies CASSLVGGLSYEQYF.